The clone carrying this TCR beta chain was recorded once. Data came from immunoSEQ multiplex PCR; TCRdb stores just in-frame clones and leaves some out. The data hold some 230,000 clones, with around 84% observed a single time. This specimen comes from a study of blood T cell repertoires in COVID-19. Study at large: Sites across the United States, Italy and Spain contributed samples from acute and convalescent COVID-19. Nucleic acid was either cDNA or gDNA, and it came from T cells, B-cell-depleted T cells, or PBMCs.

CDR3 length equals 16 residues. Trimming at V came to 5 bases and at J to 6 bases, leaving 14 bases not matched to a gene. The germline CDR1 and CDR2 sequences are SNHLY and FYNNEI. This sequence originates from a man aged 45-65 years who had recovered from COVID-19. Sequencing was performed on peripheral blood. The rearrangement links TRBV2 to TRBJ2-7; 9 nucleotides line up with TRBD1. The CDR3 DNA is TGTGCCAGCAGTCAAACCGGGACAGGGACGTTTGCCGAGCAGTACTTC. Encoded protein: CASSQTGTGTFAEQYF. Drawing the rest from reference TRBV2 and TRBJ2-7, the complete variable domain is EPEVTQTPSHQVTQMGQEVILRCVPISNHLYFYWYRQILGQKVEFLVSFYNNEISEKSEIFDDQFSVERPDGSNFTLKIRSTKLEDSAMYFCASSQTGTGTFAEQYFGPGTRLTVT.